Listed here is a single TCR beta chain. Its antigen is still unknown. Naive CD8 isolation took CD45RO-negative cells positively selected for CCR7 and excluded terminally differentiated effector memory CD45RA+ cells. Donors were healthy HIV-negative adults without recent acute infections or vaccinations. The assay ran at deep level. Assay: immunoSEQ multiplex PCR; the TCRdb copy retains only in-frame clones and omits some. The profile shows around 620,000 clones, around 95% of them singletons. This entry is derived from a study of shared clonotypes between healthy human individuals. In germline, CDR1 is LNHNV, CDR2 YYDKDF (reference sequence). The junction had 11 bases not matched to a gene; V was cut back by 4 bases and J by 2 bases. This CDR3 is built from 16 residues. Whole-study results and caveats: Across subsets, estimated richness was generally greater for naive than for memory populations.

What was sequenced was naive CD8+ T cells sorted from blood. The sequence derives from a woman aged 30 to 39 in good health. This rearrangement joins TRBV15 to TRBJ2-7; TRBD1 matches 7 bases. The CDR3 bases are TGTGCCACCAGCACCCGACAGGGAATAAAGACCTACGAGCAGTACTTC. Translated, it gives CATSTRQGIKTYEQYF.